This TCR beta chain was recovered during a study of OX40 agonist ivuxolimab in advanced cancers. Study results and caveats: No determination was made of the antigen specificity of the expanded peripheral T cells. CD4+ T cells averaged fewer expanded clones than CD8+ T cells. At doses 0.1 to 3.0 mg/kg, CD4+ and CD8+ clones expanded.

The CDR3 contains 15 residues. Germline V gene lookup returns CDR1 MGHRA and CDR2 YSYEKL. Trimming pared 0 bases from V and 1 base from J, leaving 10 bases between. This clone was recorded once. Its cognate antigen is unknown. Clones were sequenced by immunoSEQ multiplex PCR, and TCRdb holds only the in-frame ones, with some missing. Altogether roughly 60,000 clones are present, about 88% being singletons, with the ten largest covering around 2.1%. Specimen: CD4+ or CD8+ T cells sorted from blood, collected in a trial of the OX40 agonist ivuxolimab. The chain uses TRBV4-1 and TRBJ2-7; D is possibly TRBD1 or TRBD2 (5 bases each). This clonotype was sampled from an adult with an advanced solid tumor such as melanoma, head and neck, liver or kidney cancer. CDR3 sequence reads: CASSQEGTTSYEQYF. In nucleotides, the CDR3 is TGCGCCAGCAGCCAAGAGGGGACCACATCCTACGAGCAGTACTTC.